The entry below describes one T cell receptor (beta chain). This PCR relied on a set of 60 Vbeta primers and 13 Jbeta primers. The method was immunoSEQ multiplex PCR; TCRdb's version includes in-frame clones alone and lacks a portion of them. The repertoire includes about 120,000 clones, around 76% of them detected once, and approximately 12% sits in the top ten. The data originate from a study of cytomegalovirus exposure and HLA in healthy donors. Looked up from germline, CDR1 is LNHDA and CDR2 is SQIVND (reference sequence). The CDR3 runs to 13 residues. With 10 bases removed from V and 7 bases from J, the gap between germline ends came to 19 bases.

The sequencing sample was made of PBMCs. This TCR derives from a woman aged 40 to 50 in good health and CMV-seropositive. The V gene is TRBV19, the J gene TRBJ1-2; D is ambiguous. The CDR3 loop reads CATYLPPRGGYTF. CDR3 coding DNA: TGTGCCACTTACTTACCCCCGCGTGGTGGCTACACCTTC.